This T cell receptor beta chain was found in a study of response to subunit inactivated influenza vaccine. Broader study findings: Authors proposed each seasonal influenza vaccination draws in few new T cells.

TCRdb reanalysed the RT-PCR reads using MiXCR and keeps one entry per CDR3 protein. Altogether 610,000 or so distinct CDR3 sequences are present, 11% to 15% being singletons, with the ten largest covering approximately 12%. CDR1 and CDR2 (germline): SGHVS, FQNEAQ. The V end lost 5 bases, the J end lost 3 bases, and 11 bases lay between the germline ends. The CDR3 covers 13 residues. This clonotype appeared a few times. No antigen is known for it. The sample in question was PBMCs from blood, obtained roughly 13 days after vaccination. This sequence was found in a man between 50 and 59 years old who received an inactivated influenza vaccine. V is TRBV7-8 and J is TRBJ2-7; D gene uncertain. CDR3 bases: TGTGCCAGCAGCCTCATGGCCAGCTACGAGCAGTACTTC. This codes for CASSLMASYEQYF.